The 4 T cell receptor beta chains presented below share a single source sample, sequenced in a study of breast tumors, draining lymph nodes, adjacent tissues. The lymph nodes were axillary draining lymph nodes from breast cancer patients. TCRdb passed the multiplex PCR reads through MiXCR, listing each CDR3 protein once. Of around 300,000 distinct CDR3 sequences in the sample, more than 30% were seen once. Sequencing input: axillary lymph node tissue. These receptors were obtained from a female donor with breast cancer. Some clones in this sample may be carry-over from other donors' samples.

This rearrangement joins TRBV11-3 to TRBJ2-1, with 10 bases matching TRBD2. CDR1 is SGHNT, CDR2 YENEEA, per germline. The CDR3 has 16 residues. V lost 1 base, J lost 6 bases, and 6 bases stayed unmatched. CDR3 coding DNA: TGTGCCAGCAGCTTAGTGCTAGCGGGAGTTTGCAATGAGCAGTTCTTC. Its protein is CASSLVLAGVCNEQFF.

This clonotype came up many times. The chain is built from TRBV24-1 and TRBJ2-2, with 10 nucleotides matching TRBD1. The CDR3 length is 19 residues. V trimming: 1 base; J trimming: 3 bases; junction bases outside the gene matches: 10. Germline assignment: CDR1 KGHDR and CDR2 SFDVKD. Here the CDR3 reads CATSDFPPTGTGDTGELFF. In DNA form, the CDR3 reads TGTGCCACCAGTGATTTCCCCCCCACCGGGACAGGGGACACCGGGGAGCTGTTTTTT.

CDR3 DNA: TGTGCCAGCAGCCCACAGGGTTTTCGAAACGAGCAGTACTTC. This encodes CASSPQGFRNEQYF. The V call is TRBV7-2, the J call TRBJ2-7; D might be TRBD1 (6 bases). The CDR3 has 14 residues. Trimming took 5 bases from V and 5 from J, leaving 16 bases between them. The germline CDR1 and CDR2 sequences are SGHTA and FQGNSA. Combining the CDR3 with reference TRBV7-2 and TRBJ2-7 gives the whole variable domain GAGVSQSPSNKVTEKGKDVELRCDPISGHTALYWYRQSLGQGLEFLIYFQGNSAPDKSGLPSDRFSAERTGGSVSTLTIQRTQQEDSAVYLCASSPQGFRNEQYFGPGTRLTVT.

This chain uses TRBV3-2 with TRBJ2-5; the table's D call TRBD1 went unverified against the DNA. TRBV3-2 is noted as a pseudogene. The length of the CDR3 is 17 residues. The CDR3 DNA reads TGTGCCAGCAGCCAAGATCGATTGGGGACGTTGGAGGAGGCCCAGTACTTC. Amino acids: CASSQDRLGTLEEAQYF.